In this sample, the clone carrying this T cell receptor beta chain turned up a few times. This sample was included in a study of control samples from healthy donors and cancer patients. Germline V gene data show CDR1 as SGHAT and CDR2 as FQNNGV. The CDR3 totals 15 residues. Trimming removed 3 bases from V and 1 base from J; junction bases left unmatched: 5. The repertoire was sequenced with immunoSEQ multiplex PCR; TCRdb's copy has only in-frame clones and lacks some. The sample has about 18,000 clones; 80% to 85% are singletons. The V gene is TRBV11-2, the J gene TRBJ1-1, with TRBD1 identical over 7 bases. The receptor was isolated from a woman in her 70s with lung cancer. The sample consisted of PBMCs. The CDR3 spells CASSFKRTGNTEAFF. The CDR3, as DNA: TGTGCCAGCAGCTTCAAAAGGACAGGGAACACTGAAGCTTTCTTT.